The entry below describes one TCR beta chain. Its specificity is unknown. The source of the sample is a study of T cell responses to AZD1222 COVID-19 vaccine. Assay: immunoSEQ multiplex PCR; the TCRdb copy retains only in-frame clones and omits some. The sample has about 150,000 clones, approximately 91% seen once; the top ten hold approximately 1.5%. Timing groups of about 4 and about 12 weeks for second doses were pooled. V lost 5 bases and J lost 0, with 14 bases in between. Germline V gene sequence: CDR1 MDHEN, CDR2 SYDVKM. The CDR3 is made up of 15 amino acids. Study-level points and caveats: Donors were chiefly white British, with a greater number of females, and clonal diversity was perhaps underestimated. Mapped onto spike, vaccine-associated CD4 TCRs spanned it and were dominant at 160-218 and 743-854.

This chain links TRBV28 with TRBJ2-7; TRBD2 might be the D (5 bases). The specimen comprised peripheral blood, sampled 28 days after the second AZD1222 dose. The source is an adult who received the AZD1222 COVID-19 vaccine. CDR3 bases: TGTGCCAGCAGTCCTATCGAGAGGGTCTCCTACGAGCAGTACTTC. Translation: CASSPIERVSYEQYF. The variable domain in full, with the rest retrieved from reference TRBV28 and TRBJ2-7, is DVKVTQSSRYLVKRTGEKVFLECVQDMDHENMFWYRQDPGLGLRLIYFSYDVKMKEKGDIPEGYSVSREKKERFSLILESASTNQTSMYLCASSPIERVSYEQYFGPGTRLTVT.